This record looks at one TCR beta chain sequence and its context. RNA transcripts gave rise to amplified TCR beta CDR3 regions. The TCR CDR3 was amplified in a first-round RT-PCR using the HTBI primer set. TCRdb recomputed calls from the multiplex PCR reads with MiXCR, one row per CDR3 protein. The sample has approximately 410,000 distinct CDR3 sequences, approximately 15% seen once. CDR1 is SGHVS, CDR2 FNYEAQ, per germline. The V gene end was trimmed by 5 bases and the J gene end by 6 bases; junction bases not matched to a gene: 10. The CDR3 runs to 15 residues. This sample stems from a study of T cells in Graves' hyperthyroidism and ophthalmopathy.

The receptor was isolated from a woman aged 18-29 years with Graves' hyperthyroidism. The chain has TRBV7-6 and TRBJ2-5; 9 nucleotides align to TRBD2. The sequenced sample consisted of blood. The CDR3 here is CASSPNAGGGQTQYF. For the CDR3, the DNA is TGTGCCAGCAGCCCCAATGCGGGAGGGGGGCAGACCCAGTACTTC.